What follows are 14 T cell receptor beta chains derived from one specimen sequenced in a study of blood T cell repertoires in COVID-19. Data came from immunoSEQ multiplex PCR; TCRdb stores just in-frame clones and leaves some out. The sample lists about 73,000 clones, roughly four fifths occurring once. The sample taken for sequencing was peripheral blood. These receptors all stem from a human donor in a cohort sampled during active COVID-19.

This clone was counted a few times. The CDR3 loop is CASYDRGRNTEAFF. The DNA of the CDR3 is TGTGCCAGCTATGACAGGGGGCGCAATACTGAAGCTTTCTTT. The chain has TRBV2 and TRBJ1-1, with 10 bases lining up with TRBD1. Germline lookup yields CDR1 SNHLY and CDR2 FYNNEI. J gave up 5 bases and V 8 bases, and 8 bases lay outside the gene matches. The CDR3 has 14 residues.

This chain joins TRBV5-6 and TRBJ2-3; D is perhaps TRBD2 (7 bases). Germline values: CDR1 SGHDT, CDR2 YYEEEE. The CDR3 runs 15 residues. V lost 5 bases to trimming and J lost 2 bases, with 15 bases between them. Here the CDR3 DNA reads TGTGCCAGCAGTCCTCTCGGGGGGCACACAGATACGCAGTATTTT. Its protein product is CASSPLGGHTDTQYF. The complete variable domain, with remaining parts taken from reference TRBV5-6 and TRBJ2-3, reads DAGVTQSPTHLIKTRGQQVTLRCSPKSGHDTVSWYQQALGQGPQFIFQYYEEEERQRGNFPDRFSGHQFPNYSSELNVNALLLGDSALYLCASSPLGGHTDTQYFGPGTRLTVL.

As for this clone: Mismatch with germline at one junction end may stem from a read error. This chain joins TRBV7-2 and TRBJ1-5, with D perhaps TRBD1 (5 bases). The germline gives CDR1 SGHTA, CDR2 FQGNSA. CDR3 length equals 14 residues. CDR3 DNA: TGTGCCAGCAGCTCTAGGGGCAGCAACCAGCCCCAGCATTTT. It is translated as CASSSRGSNQPQHF.

CDR3 coding DNA: TGTGCCAGCAGCGTAGGCCAGGGCGACTACACCTTC. Amino acid sequence: CASSVGQGDYTF. This chain links TRBV9 with TRBJ1-2, with D perhaps matching TRBD1 (5 bases). Germline V CDR1 and CDR2: SGDLS, YYNGEE. This CDR3 is built from 12 residues. Trimming cost V 0 bases and J 10 bases, with 10 bases left between them.

The rearrangement uses TRBV3-1 (or the pseudogene TRBV3-2) and TRBJ2-3; no clear D. CDR1 and CDR2 from the germline V gene are LGHDT and YNNKEL (reference sequence). The V gene lost 0 bases and the J gene lost 0 bases, with 7 bases spanning the gap. The CDR3 length is 15 residues. This CDR3 is CASSQDPLSTDTQYF. The CDR3 nucleotides are TGTGCCAGCAGCCAAGATCCCCTTAGCACAGATACGCAGTATTTT.

The rearrangement joins TRBV28 to TRBJ2-7, with TRBD2 identical over 7 bases. There are 13 residues in the CDR3. The J segment lost 7 bases and the V segment lost 7 bases, leaving 10 bases of the junction unmatched. Germline assignment: CDR1 MDHEN and CDR2 SYDVKM. CDR3 amino acids: CASNVGRGQEQYF. CDR3 sequence (DNA): TGTGCCAGCAATGTGGGGAGGGGTCAGGAGCAGTACTTC.

The V gene is TRBV12-3 or TRBV12-4, the J gene TRBJ2-7; possible D gene TRBD1, 6 bases. The CDR3 is 12 amino acids. The V gene lost 3 bases and the J gene lost 6 bases, with 9 bases spanning the gap. As DNA, the CDR3 is TGTGCCAGCAGTTTGACAGGAAGCGAGCAGTACTTC. This translates into CASSLTGSEQYF.

V is TRBV19 and J is TRBJ2-1; TRBD2 might be the D (6 bases). Germline lookup yields CDR1 LNHDA and CDR2 SQIVND (reference sequence). The CDR3 is made up of 14 amino acids. With 5 bases removed from V and 5 bases from J, the gap between germline ends came to 13 bases. The CDR3 loop is CASSPTRLDNEQFF. CDR3 in DNA: TGTGCCAGTAGTCCGACCCGACTAGACAATGAGCAGTTCTTC.

The V and J genes are TRBV27 and TRBJ1-6, with D perhaps TRBD1 (5 bases). The CDR3 length is 14 residues. Between the trimmed V and J ends, which lost 3 bases and 14 bases, there was a span of 17 bases. Per germline, CDR1 MNHEY and CDR2 SMNVEV (reference sequence). CDR3 in amino acids: CASSFGGDRMALHF. CDR3 bases: TGTGCCAGCAGTTTTGGGGGGGACCGAATGGCCCTCCACTTT.

The chain combines TRBV5-8 with TRBJ2-1; weak D call: TRBD1 (5 bases). The length of the CDR3 is 16 residues. Trimming cost V 0 bases and J 3 bases, with 13 bases left between them. CDR1 is SGHTS and CDR2 is YDEGEE in the germline V gene. The CDR3 reads CASSLGTHALYNEQFF. The DNA for the CDR3 is TGTGCCAGCAGCTTGGGGACACATGCCCTCTACAATGAGCAGTTCTTC.

This chain joins TRBV4-1 and TRBJ1-6; D gene unclear. This CDR3 comprises 15 residues. Deletions cut 8 bases from V and 3 bases from J, with 14 bases between. CDR1 is MGHRA, CDR2 YSYEKL, per germline. This CDR3 is CASRGAAFYNSPLHF. CDR3 in DNA: TGCGCCAGCCGAGGCGCGGCCTTCTATAATTCACCCCTCCACTTT.

The gene calls are TRBV6-2 or TRBV6-3 and TRBJ1-2; 7 bases line up with TRBD1. The CDR3 is 16 amino acids. Germline V lookup: CDR1 MNHEY, CDR2 SVGEGT. Unmatched junction bases numbered 11, after V lost 5 bases and J lost 2 bases. The DNA of the CDR3 is TGTGCCAGCAGTGGACTAAGACAGGGAAGAAACTATGGCTACACCTTC. Its translation: CASSGLRQGRNYGYTF.

The sample holds one count of this clone. The J gene is TRBJ2-7, the V gene TRBV5-8; 8 bases line up with TRBD2. In germline, CDR1 is SGHTS, CDR2 YDEGEE. This CDR3 is 15 amino acids long. J was trimmed by 1 base and V by 0 bases; bases with no gene match: 3. The CDR3 nucleotides read TGTGCCAGCAGCTTGGACGGGAGGGAGTCCTACGAGCAGTACTTC. It translates to CASSLDGRESYEQYF.

The rearrangement uses TRBV6-5 and TRBJ1-3, with D unresolved. This CDR3 is built from 16 residues. Germline CDR1 is MNHEY and CDR2 is SVGAGI. Trimming stripped 0 bases from V and 0 bases from J, with 9 bases between. The CDR3 region has the DNA TGTGCCAGCAGTTACTCGTTTACAGCCTCTGGAAACACCATATATTTT. It encodes CASSYSFTASGNTIYF.